Following are 8 T cell receptor beta chains from one sample sequenced in a study of OX40 agonist ivuxolimab in advanced cancers. Sequencing used immunoSEQ multiplex PCR; TCRdb keeps in-frame clones, though not all of them. The sample yields some 7,500 clones, about 90% seen once. The material was CD4+ or CD8+ T cells sorted from blood, obtained in a trial of the OX40 agonist ivuxolimab. Source of these receptors: an adult with an advanced solid tumor such as melanoma, head and neck, liver or kidney cancer.

V is TRBV28 and J is TRBJ2-7, with D maybe TRBD2 (5 bases). CDR1 MDHEN and CDR2 SYDVKM come from the germline V gene. V lost 2 bases, J lost 0 bases, and 14 bases lay in between. This CDR3 has 16 residues. CDR3 sequence: CASSLRAGLSSYEQYF. CDR3 DNA: TGTGCCAGCAGTTTACGGGCAGGACTGTCCTCCTACGAGCAGTACTTC.

CDR3 protein: CAISEVQAGDNYGYTF. CDR3 bases: TGTGCCATCAGTGAAGTACAGGCTGGAGATAACTATGGCTACACCTTC. The chain links TRBV10-3 to TRBJ1-2; D is perhaps TRBD1 (5 bases). V gave up 3 bases and J gave up 1 base, with 15 bases separating them. Germline V CDR1 and CDR2: ENHRY, SYGVKD. The CDR3 loop spans 16 amino acids.

The chain has TRBV18 and TRBJ1-4; D gene ambiguous. Deletions cut 3 bases from V and 3 bases from J, with 8 bases between. The germline gives CDR1 KGHSH, CDR2 LQKENI. This CDR3 is built from 14 residues. CDR3 in amino acids: CASSPSAANEKLFF. In DNA form, the CDR3 reads TGTGCCAGCTCACCTTCGGCTGCTAATGAAAAACTGTTTTTT. The complete variable domain, with remaining parts taken from reference TRBV18 and TRBJ1-4, reads NAGVMQNPRHLVRRRGQEARLRCSPMKGHSHVYWYRQLPEEGLKFMVYLQKENIIDESGMPKERFSAEFPKEGPSILRIQQVVRGDSAAYFCASSPSAANEKLFFGSGTQLSVL.

V is TRBV6-4 and J is TRBJ2-5; D ambiguous. CDR1 and CDR2 (germline): MRHNA, SNTAGT. The V end was cut by 0 bases, the J end by 2 bases, with 7 bases between. The CDR3 loop spans 14 amino acids. The CDR3 DNA is TGTGCCAGCAGTGACTCCGACTGGCAAGAGACCCAGTACTTC. The encoded protein is CASSDSDWQETQYF.

Points on this clone: Other DNA sequences in the sample encode the same CDR3. The V call is TRBV27, the J call TRBJ1-2; maybe TRBD1 (6 bases). Trimming stripped 6 bases from V and 8 bases from J, with 25 bases between. This CDR3 comprises 16 residues. The germline V gene encodes CDR1 MNHEY and CDR2 SMNVEV (reference sequence). CDR3 coding DNA: TGTGCCAGCAGGAAAACCGGGACGCCAGGGGTCGGAGGCTACACCTTC. Residues: CASRKTGTPGVGGYTF.

This chain links TRBV2 with TRBJ2-7, with D hard to call. There are 14 residues in the CDR3. V lost 1 base and J 0 bases, leaving 7 bases between the germline ends. Germline lookup yields CDR1 SNHLY and CDR2 FYNNEI. The CDR3 here is CASSEGPYSYEQYF. CDR3 nucleotides: TGTGCCAGCAGTGAAGGACCGTACTCCTACGAGCAGTACTTC. The full variable domain, in which reference TRBV2 and TRBJ2-7 provide the parts outside the CDR3, is EPEVTQTPSHQVTQMGQEVILRCVPISNHLYFYWYRQILGQKVEFLVSFYNNEISEKSEIFDDQFSVERPDGSNFTLKIRSTKLEDSAMYFCASSEGPYSYEQYFGPGTRLTVT.

The J gene is TRBJ1-5, the V gene TRBV28; D is possibly TRBD1 (5 bases). CDR1 is MDHEN, CDR2 SYDVKM, per germline. V was cut by 3 bases and J by 4 bases, with 7 bases left in between. The CDR3 contains 13 residues. The CDR3 coding sequence is TGTGCCAGCAGTTTGGGGCATAATCAGCCCCAGCATTTT. Amino acids: CASSLGHNQPQHF.

The rearrangement joins TRBV5-6 to TRBJ2-2, with D hard to call. Germline V gene sequence: CDR1 SGHDT, CDR2 YYEEEE. Trimming left V 0 bases short and J 4 bases short, with 4 bases between. CDR3 length equals 13 residues. The CDR3 nucleotides read TGTGCCAGCAGCTTGGAGGCCACCGGGGAGCTGTTTTTT. Residues: CASSLEATGELFF.